This T cell receptor beta chain was identified in a study of blood T cell repertoires in COVID-19. At the level of the study: Some COVID-19 samples were acute and others convalescent; all came from the United States, Italy and Spain. PBMCs, B-cell-depleted T cells, or T cells provided the cDNA or gDNA that made up the material.

Those enrolled, adults aged roughly 18 to 89 years, came from about two dozen US areas. V shed 3 bases and J shed 2 bases, with 10 bases lying between them. The CDR3 consists of 14 residues. Germline CDR1 MNHEY, CDR2 SVGAGI. Profiled with immunoSEQ multiplex PCR; TCRdb holds only in-frame clones, not every one. The sample includes roughly 140,000 clones, about 86% seen only once; the top ten take around 7.9%. This clone occurred once. This sequence joins TRBV6-5 and TRBJ1-2; D is unresolved. The clonotype was recovered from a man over 45 who had recovered from COVID-19. Sequenced material: PBMCs or T cells enriched from blood (not recorded which). CDR3 in amino acids: CASSYDKANYGYTF. The CDR3 region has the DNA TGTGCCAGCAGTTATGACAAAGCAAACTATGGCTACACCTTC.